This entry concerns a single T cell receptor (beta chain). The data were obtained in a study of shared clonotypes between healthy human individuals. The data were produced by immunoSEQ multiplex PCR, yet TCRdb's version contains in-frame clones alone and is incomplete. The data show a few million clones, approximately 95% seen once. The CDR3 is 15 amino acids. The sample taken for sequencing was naive CD4+ T cells from PBMCs. Documented subset: CD45RA+ positively selected. This sequence joins TRBV21-1 and TRBJ1-2; the DNA was not compared with TRBD1, the D call given in the table. TRBV21-1 is an annotated pseudogene. This TCR was sampled from a man aged 18 to 35 in good health. Some clones in this sample may be carry-over from other donors' samples. For the CDR3, the DNA is TGTGCCAGCAGCAGACAAACGCAGGGTAACTATGGCTACACCTTC. Residues: CASSRQTQGNYGYTF.